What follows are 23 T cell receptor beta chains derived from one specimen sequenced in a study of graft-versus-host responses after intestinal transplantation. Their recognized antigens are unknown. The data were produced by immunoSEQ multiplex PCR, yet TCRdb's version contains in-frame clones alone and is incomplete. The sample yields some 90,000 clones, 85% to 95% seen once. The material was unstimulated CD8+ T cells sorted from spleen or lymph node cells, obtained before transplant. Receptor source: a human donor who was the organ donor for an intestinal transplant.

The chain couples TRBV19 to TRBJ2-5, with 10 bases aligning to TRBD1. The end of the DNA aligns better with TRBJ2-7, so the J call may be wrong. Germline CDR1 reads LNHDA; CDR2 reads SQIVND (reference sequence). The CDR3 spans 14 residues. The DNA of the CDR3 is TGTGCCAGTAGTTCGACAGGGGGCGCCTACGAGCAGTACTTC. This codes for CASSSTGGAYEQYF.

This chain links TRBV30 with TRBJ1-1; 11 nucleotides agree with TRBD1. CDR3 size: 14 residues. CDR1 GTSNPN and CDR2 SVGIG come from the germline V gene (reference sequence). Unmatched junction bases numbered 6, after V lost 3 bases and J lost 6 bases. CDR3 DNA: TGTGCCTGGAGGCCAGGGACAGGGGGTTCTGAAGCTTTCTTT. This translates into CAWRPGTGGSEAFF.

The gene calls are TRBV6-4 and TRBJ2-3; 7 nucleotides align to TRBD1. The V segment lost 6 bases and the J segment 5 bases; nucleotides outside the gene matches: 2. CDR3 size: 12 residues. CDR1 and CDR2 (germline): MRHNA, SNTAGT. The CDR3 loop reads CASSSGGDTQYF. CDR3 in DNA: TGTGCCAGCAGCTCAGGGGGAGATACGCAGTATTTT.

CDR3 bases: TGTGCCAGCAGCGTAGGCGGGGGGGCCTTGGCTGGGGCCAACGTCCTGACTTTC. Translated, it gives CASSVGGGALAGANVLTF. The chain has TRBV9 and TRBJ2-6; 9 bases fit TRBD2. CDR1 and CDR2 from the germline V gene are SGDLS and YYNGEE. Germline trimming cut 0 bases from V and 2 bases from J; bases unmatched to any gene: 6. The CDR3 length is 18 residues.

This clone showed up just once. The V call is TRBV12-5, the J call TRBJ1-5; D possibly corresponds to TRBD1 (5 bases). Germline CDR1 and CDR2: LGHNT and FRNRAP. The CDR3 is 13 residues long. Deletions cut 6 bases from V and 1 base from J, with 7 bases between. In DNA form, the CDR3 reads TGTGCTAGTGGGGGGGGGAGCAATCAGCCCCAGCATTTT. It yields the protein CASGGGSNQPQHF.

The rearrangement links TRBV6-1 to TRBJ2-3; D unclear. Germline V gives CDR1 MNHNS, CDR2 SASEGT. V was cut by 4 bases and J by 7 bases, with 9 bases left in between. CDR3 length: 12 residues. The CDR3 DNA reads TGTGCCAGCAGTGGACTGGCTAATACGCAGTATTTT. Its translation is CASSGLANTQYF.

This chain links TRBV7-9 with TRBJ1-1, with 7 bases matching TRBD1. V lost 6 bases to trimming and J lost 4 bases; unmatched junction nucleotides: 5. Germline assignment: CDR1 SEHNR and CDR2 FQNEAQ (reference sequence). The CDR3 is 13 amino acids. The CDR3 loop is CASRTGLGTEAFF. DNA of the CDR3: TGTGCCAGCAGGACAGGGCTTGGCACTGAAGCTTTCTTT.

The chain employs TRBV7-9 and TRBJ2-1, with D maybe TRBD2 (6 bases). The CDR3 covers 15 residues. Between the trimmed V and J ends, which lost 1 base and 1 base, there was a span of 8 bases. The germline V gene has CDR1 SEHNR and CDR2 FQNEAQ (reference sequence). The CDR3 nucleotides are TGTGCCAGCAGCTTAGACGGGGGTTCCTACAATGAGCAGTTCTTC. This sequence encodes CASSLDGGSYNEQFF.

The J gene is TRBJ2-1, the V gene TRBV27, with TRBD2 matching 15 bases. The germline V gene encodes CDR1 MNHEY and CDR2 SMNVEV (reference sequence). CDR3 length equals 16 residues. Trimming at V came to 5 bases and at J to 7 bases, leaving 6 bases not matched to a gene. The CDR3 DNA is TGTGCCAGCAGTCGACGGACTAGCGGGGGGGCGAATGAGCAGTTCTTC. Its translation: CASSRRTSGGANEQFF.

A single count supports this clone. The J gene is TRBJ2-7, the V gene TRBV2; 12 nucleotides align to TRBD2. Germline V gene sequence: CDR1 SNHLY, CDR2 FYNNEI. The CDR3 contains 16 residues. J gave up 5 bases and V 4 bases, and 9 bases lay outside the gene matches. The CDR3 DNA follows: TGTGCCAGCAGTGGAGTACTAGCGGGGGGCATCAACGAGCAGTACTTC. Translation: CASSGVLAGGINEQYF.

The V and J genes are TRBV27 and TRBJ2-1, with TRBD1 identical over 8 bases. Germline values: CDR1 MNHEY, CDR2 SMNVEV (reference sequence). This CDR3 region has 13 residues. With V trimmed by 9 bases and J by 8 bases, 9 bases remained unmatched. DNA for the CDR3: TGTGCCAGTGCGTGGACAGGGAGCGATGAGCAGTTCTTC. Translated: CASAWTGSDEQFF.

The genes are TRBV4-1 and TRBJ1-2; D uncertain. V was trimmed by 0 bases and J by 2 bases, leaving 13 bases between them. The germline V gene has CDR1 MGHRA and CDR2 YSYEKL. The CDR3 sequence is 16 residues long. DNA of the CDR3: TGCGCCAGCAGCCAAGATGATGAAGGAGGGAACTATGGCTACACCTTC. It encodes CASSQDDEGGNYGYTF.

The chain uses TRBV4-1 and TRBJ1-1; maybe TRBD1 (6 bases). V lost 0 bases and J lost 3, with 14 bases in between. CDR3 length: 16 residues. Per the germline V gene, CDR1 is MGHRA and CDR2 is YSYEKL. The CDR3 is CASSQDVAGVYTEAFF. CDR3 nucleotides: TGCGCCAGCAGCCAAGATGTGGCAGGGGTTTACACTGAAGCTTTCTTT.

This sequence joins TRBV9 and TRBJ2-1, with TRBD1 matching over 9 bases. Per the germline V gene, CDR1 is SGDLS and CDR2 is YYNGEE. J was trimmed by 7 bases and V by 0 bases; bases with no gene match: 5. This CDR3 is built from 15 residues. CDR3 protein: CASSVAGTGPNEQFF. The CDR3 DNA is TGTGCCAGCAGCGTAGCTGGGACAGGGCCTAATGAGCAGTTCTTC.

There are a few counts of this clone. DNA for the CDR3: TGTGCCAGCAGCCCGAGGGCAGAGAGCTCCTACGAGCAGTACTTC. It specifies CASSPRAESSYEQYF. The chain couples TRBV9 to TRBJ2-5, with D perhaps TRBD2 (5 bases). The better agreement between TRBJ2-7 and the DNA end casts doubt on the J call. CDR3 length: 15 residues. Germline CDR1 and CDR2: SGDLS and YYNGEE.

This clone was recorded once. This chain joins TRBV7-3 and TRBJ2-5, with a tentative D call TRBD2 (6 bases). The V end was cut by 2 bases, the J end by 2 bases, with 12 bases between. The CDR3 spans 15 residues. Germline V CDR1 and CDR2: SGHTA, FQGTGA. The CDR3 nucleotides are TGTGCCAGCAGCTTACTGGGACTCCCACAAGAGACCCAGTACTTC. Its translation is CASSLLGLPQETQYF.

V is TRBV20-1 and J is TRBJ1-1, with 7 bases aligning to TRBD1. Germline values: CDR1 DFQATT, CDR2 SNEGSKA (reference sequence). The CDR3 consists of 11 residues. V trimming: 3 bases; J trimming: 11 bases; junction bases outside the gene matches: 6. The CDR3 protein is CSARTGRFAFF. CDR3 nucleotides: TGCAGTGCTAGGACAGGGCGGTTTGCTTTCTTT.

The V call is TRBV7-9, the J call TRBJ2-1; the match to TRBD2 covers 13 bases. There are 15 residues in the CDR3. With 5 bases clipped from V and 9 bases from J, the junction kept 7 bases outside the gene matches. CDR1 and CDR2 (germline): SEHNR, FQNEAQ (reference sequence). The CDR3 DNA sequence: TGTGCCAGCAGCGAACTAGCGGGGGGGCGGTTTGAGCAGTTCTTC. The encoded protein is CASSELAGGRFEQFF.

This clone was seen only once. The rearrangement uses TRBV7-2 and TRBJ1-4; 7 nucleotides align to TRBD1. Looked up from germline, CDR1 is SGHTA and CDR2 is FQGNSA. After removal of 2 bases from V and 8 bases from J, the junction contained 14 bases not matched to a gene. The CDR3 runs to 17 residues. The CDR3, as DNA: TGTGCCAGCAGCTTACCCCTTAGACAGGGCCTCAGGGAAAAACTGTTTTTT. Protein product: CASSLPLRQGLREKLFF. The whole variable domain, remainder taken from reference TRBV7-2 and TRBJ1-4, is GAGVSQSPSNKVTEKGKDVELRCDPISGHTALYWYRQSLGQGLEFLIYFQGNSAPDKSGLPSDRFSAERTGGSVSTLTIQRTQQEDSAVYLCASSLPLRQGLREKLFFGSGTQLSVL.

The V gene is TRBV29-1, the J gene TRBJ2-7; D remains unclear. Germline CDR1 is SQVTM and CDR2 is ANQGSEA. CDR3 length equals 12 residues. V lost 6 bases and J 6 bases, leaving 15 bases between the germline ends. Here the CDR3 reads CSVEQTPLEQYF. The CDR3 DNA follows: TGCAGCGTCGAACAGACTCCCCTCGAGCAGTACTTC.

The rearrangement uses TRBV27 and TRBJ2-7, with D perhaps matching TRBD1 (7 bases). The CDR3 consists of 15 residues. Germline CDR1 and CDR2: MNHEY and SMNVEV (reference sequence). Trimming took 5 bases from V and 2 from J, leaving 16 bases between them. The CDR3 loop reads CASSPTGRSTYEQYF. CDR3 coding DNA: TGTGCCAGCAGTCCGACAGGGAGGAGCACCTACGAGCAGTACTTC.

CDR3 DNA: TGTGCCAGCAGCCAAACAGGGTCCAATTCACCCCTCCACTTT. Translation: CASSQTGSNSPLHF. The rearrangement links TRBV4-2 to TRBJ1-6, with D maybe TRBD1 (6 bases). V was clipped by 2 bases and J by 7 bases, with 9 bases between them. The germline V gene encodes CDR1 LGHNA and CDR2 YNFKEQ. This CDR3 comprises 14 residues.

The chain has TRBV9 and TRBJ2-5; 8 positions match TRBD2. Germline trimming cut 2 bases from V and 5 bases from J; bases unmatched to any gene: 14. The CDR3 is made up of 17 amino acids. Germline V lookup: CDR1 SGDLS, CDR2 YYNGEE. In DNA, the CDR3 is TGTGCCAGCAGCGTCAGCGGAGCGGGGGCCTCGGTGGAGACCCAGTACTTC. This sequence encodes CASSVSGAGASVETQYF.